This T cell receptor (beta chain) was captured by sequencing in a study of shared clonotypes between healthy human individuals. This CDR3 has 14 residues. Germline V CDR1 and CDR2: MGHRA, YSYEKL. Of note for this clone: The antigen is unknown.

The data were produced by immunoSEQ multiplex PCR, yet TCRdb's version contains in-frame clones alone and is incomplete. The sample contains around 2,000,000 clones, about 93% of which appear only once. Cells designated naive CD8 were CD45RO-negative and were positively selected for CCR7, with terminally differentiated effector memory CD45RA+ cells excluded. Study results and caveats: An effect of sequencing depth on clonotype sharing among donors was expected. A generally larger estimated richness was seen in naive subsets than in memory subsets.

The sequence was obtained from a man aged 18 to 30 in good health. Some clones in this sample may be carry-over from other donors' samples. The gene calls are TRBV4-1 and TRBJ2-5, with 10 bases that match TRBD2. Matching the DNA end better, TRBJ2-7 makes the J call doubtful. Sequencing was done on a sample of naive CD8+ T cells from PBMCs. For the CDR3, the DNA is TGCGCCAGCAGCCAACGACTAGCGGGTTACGAGCAGTACTTC. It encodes CASSQRLAGYEQYF.